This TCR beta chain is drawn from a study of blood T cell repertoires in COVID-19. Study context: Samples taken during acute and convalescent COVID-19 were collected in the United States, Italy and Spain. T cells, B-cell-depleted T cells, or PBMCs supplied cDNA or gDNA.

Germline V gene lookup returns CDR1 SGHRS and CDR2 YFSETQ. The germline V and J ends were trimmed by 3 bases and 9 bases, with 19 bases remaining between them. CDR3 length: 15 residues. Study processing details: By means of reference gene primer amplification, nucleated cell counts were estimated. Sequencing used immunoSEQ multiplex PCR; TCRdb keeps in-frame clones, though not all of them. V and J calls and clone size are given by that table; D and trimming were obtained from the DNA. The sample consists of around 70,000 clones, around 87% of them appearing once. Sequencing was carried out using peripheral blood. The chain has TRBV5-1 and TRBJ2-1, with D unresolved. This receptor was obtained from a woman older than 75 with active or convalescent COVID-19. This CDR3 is CASSSNTDPRVEQFF. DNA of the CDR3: TGCGCCAGCAGCTCCAATACCGATCCCCGGGTTGAGCAGTTCTTC.